This T cell receptor (beta chain) stems from a study of immune evolution from preneoplasia to lung adenocarcinoma. Study-level information: HLA loss of heterozygosity: roughly 6.4% AIS, about 15% MIA, about 35% ADC, none AAH. Whole-study results and caveats: Clonality was highest in normal lung, lower in later-stage lesions apparently. Highest clonality occurred in KRAS-mutant, not EGFR-mutant or double wild-type, nodules.

The table came from immunoSEQ multiplex PCR; TCRdb's copy has only in-frame clones and leaves some out. The sample includes 2,100 or so clones, around 72% seen only once; the top ten take roughly a tenth. V was trimmed by 1 base and J by 3 bases, leaving 10 bases between them. Germline V gene sequence: CDR1 SGHVS, CDR2 FNYEAQ. This CDR3 has 16 residues. This clone showed up just a few times. Its antigen is unidentified. V gene TRBV7-6 combines with J gene TRBJ1-6; D not resolved. Sequenced: FFPE minimally invasive lung adenocarcinoma tissue. This TCR was recovered from a person in their sixties or seventies with lung adenocarcinoma. Written as DNA, the CDR3 is TGTGCCAGCAGCTTAGAAGTGGGCGACTATAATTCACCCCTCCACTTT. It codes for CASSLEVGDYNSPLHF.